This T cell receptor beta chain was sequenced in a study of shared clonotypes between healthy human individuals. Study-wide results and limits: Clonotypes that were shared across a handful of donors made up around 5% of naive CD4 clonotypes.

The assay was immunoSEQ multiplex PCR, and TCRdb's table has in-frame clones only and misses some. The data hold approximately 1,000,000 clones, with about 84% observed a single time. The table lists this clone with a count of one. Its antigen remains unidentified. Per germline, CDR1 KGHSH and CDR2 LQKENI. V lost 3 bases to trimming and J lost 4 bases; unmatched junction nucleotides: 3. This CDR3 contains 14 residues. Sequencing input: memory CD4+ T cells from PBMCs. Subset reported: CD45RA-negative fraction. This receptor was obtained from a man aged 18 to 29 in good health. Some clones in this sample may be carry-over from other donors' samples. The chain recombines TRBV18 with TRBJ2-3, with 8 bases aligning to TRBD2. The chain's CDR3 is CASSPGLVPDTQYF. Here the CDR3 DNA reads TGTGCCAGCTCACCGGGACTAGTACCAGATACGCAGTATTTT.